The 13 T cell receptor beta chains given below trace back to one sample, sequenced in a study of technical replicates of blood from a few donors. Using immunoSEQ multiplex PCR, the repertoire was profiled, and TCRdb retains in-frame clones only, with some absent. The table includes under 85,000 clones, around 97% detected once. The sequenced sample consisted of T cells isolated from PBMCs. These receptors originate from a human donor in good health.

The chain links TRBV18 to TRBJ1-2; D is unresolved. The CDR3 loop spans 15 amino acids. V lost 2 bases and J lost 0, with 10 bases in between. Germline V CDR1 and CDR2: KGHSH, LQKENI. The CDR3 nucleotides are TGTGCCAGCTCACCAGCCAGGATAGCTAACTATGGCTACACCTTC. Translation: CASSPARIANYGYTF. Full variable domain (outside the CDR3, taken from reference TRBV18 and TRBJ1-2): NAGVMQNPRHLVRRRGQEARLRCSPMKGHSHVYWYRQLPEEGLKFMVYLQKENIIDESGMPKERFSAEFPKEGPSILRIQQVVRGDSAAYFCASSPARIANYGYTFGSGTRLTVV.

The chain employs TRBV7-6 and TRBJ2-7, with 7 bases that match TRBD2. Germline V gives CDR1 SGHVS, CDR2 FNYEAQ. V trimming: 2 bases; J trimming: 4 bases; junction bases outside the gene matches: 11. The length of the CDR3 is 16 residues. The CDR3 nucleotides are TGTGCCAGCAGCTTATCAGAGGGCGGGAGTAAGTACGAGCAGTACTTC. This translates into CASSLSEGGSKYEQYF.

This chain connects TRBV2 to TRBJ1-5; 12 bases map to TRBD1. The germline V gene has CDR1 SNHLY and CDR2 FYNNEI. The J segment lost 10 bases and the V segment lost 11 bases, leaving 6 bases of the junction unmatched. The CDR3 sequence is 12 residues long. The CDR3 DNA reads as TGTGCCTTTCGGGACAGGGGGCAACCCCAGCATTTT. Translated: CAFRDRGQPQHF.

The chain employs TRBV10-2 and TRBJ2-7, with 7 positions matching TRBD1. The CDR3 has 12 amino acids. The ends lost 4 bases at V and 7 bases at J; junction bases unmatched: 4. Germline CDR1 and CDR2: WSHSY and SAAADI. Here the CDR3 DNA reads TGCGCCAGCAGTGCTACAGGGGCGGAGCAGTACTTC. It translates to CASSATGAEQYF.

The V call is TRBV6-4, the J call TRBJ2-6; 9 bases are a match to TRBD1. There are 16 residues in the CDR3. CDR1 and CDR2 (germline): MRHNA, SNTAGT. J was trimmed by 0 bases and V by 6 bases; bases with no gene match: 3. Here the CDR3 DNA reads TGTGCCAGCAGCGGACAGGGGACCTCTGGGGCCAACGTCCTGACTTTC. It specifies CASSGQGTSGANVLTF.

This rearrangement joins TRBV6-4 to TRBJ2-1; the match to TRBD2 covers 7 bases. The germline V gene encodes CDR1 MRHNA and CDR2 SNTAGT. This CDR3 contains 14 residues. V trimming: 10 bases; J trimming: 0 bases; junction bases outside the gene matches: 6. This CDR3 reads CAMRGLISYNEQFF. The CDR3 DNA reads as TGTGCCATGCGGGGACTAATCTCCTACAATGAGCAGTTCTTC.

V and J are TRBV7-6 and TRBJ2-3, with 7 nucleotides matching TRBD2. Germline CDR1 is SGHVS and CDR2 is FNYEAQ. V shed 1 base and J 1 base; nucleotides not matched to a gene: 5. The CDR3 consists of 16 residues. The CDR3 DNA is TGTGCCAGCAGCTTAGGAGGGGAGGGGCGCACAGATACGCAGTATTTT. This sequence encodes CASSLGGEGRTDTQYF.

The CDR3 DNA reads as TGCGCCAGCAGCCAAGGGAAGGGGGCGGGAACGAATCAGCCCCAGCATTTT. As protein: CASSQGKGAGTNQPQHF. V usage is TRBV4-1 and J usage is TRBJ1-5; 7 bases map to TRBD1. This CDR3 comprises 17 residues. V dropped 1 base and J dropped 4; count of bases not matched to a gene: 10. From germline, CDR1 is MGHRA and CDR2 YSYEKL.

The chain employs TRBV10-3 and TRBJ1-1, with TRBD1 matching over 7 bases. With V trimmed by 4 bases and J by 5 bases, 7 bases remained unmatched. CDR1 ENHRY and CDR2 SYGVKD come from the germline V gene. The CDR3 covers 14 residues. The CDR3, as DNA: TGTGCCATCAGTGTTGAGGGGGCCCGGACTGAAGCTTTCTTT. This translates into CAISVEGARTEAFF.

The rearrangement uses TRBV30 and TRBJ2-2, with D perhaps TRBD2 (6 bases). Germline-derived CDR1 and CDR2 are GTSNPN and SVGIG (reference sequence). The CDR3 has 14 amino acids. V shed 0 bases and J shed 7 bases, with 12 bases lying between them. CDR3: CAWSVGGEVGELFF. The CDR3 DNA follows: TGTGCCTGGAGTGTCGGAGGGGAGGTCGGGGAGCTGTTTTTT. Complete variable domain (other parts from reference TRBV30 and TRBJ2-2): SQTIHQWPATLVQPVGSPLSLECTVEGTSNPNLYWYRQAAGRGLQLLFYSVGIGQISSEVPQNLSASRPQDRQFILSSKKLLLSDSGFYLCAWSVGGEVGELFFGEGSRLTVL.

The gene calls are TRBV4-1 and TRBJ2-3; TRBD2 might be the D (6 bases). The V end lost 2 bases, the J end lost 2 bases, and 11 bases lay between the germline ends. The CDR3 consists of 15 residues. Looked up from germline, CDR1 is MGHRA and CDR2 is YSYEKL. The CDR3 DNA reads as TGCGCCAGCAGCCAAATGGGACTGACCACAGATACGCAGTATTTT. This translates into CASSQMGLTTDTQYF.

The gene calls are TRBV7-2 and TRBJ1-4, with 9 positions matching TRBD1. V was clipped by 5 bases and J by 6 bases; unmatched bases: 10. There are 16 residues in the CDR3. Germline CDR1 SGHTA, CDR2 FQGNSA. The CDR3 sequence is CASSLKTGTGYEKLFF. CDR3 nucleotide sequence: TGTGCCAGCAGCCTCAAAACCGGGACAGGGTATGAAAAACTGTTTTTT.

The chain joins TRBV5-4 to TRBJ2-6; D gene unclear. V lost 4 bases and J 0 bases, leaving 8 bases between the germline ends. Germline CDR1 is SGHNT and CDR2 is YYREEE (reference sequence). The CDR3 totals 15 residues. In DNA form, the CDR3 reads TGTGCCAGCAGCACCTCAGTCTCTGGGGCCAACGTCCTGACTTTC. Translating it yields CASSTSVSGANVLTF.